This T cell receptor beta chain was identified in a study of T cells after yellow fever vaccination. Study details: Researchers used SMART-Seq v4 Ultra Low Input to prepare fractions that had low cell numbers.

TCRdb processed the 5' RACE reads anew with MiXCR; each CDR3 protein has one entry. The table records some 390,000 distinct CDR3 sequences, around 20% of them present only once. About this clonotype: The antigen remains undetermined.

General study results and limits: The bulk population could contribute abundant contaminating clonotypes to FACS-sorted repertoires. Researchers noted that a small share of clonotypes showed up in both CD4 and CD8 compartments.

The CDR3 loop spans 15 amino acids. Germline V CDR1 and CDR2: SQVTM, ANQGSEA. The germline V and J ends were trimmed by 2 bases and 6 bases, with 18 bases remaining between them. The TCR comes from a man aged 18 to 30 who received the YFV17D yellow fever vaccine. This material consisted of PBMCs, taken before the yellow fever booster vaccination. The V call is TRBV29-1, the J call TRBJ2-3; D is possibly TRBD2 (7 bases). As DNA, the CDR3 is TGCAGCGTTGAAACCGGGGGGCATTCGGGGGATACGCAGTATTTT. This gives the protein CSVETGGHSGDTQYF.